This TCR beta chain is from a study of T cell repertoires in cytomegalovirus infection. Study background: The public TCR beta signatures pointed to both CMV infection and matching HLA type. Study-wide results and limits: There were carriers of CMV plus the relevant HLA, and cumulative public TCR beta family frequency identified them. Clonotypes of TCR beta that were HLA-C-restricted and CMV-specific dominated the ex vivo response.

Via MiXCR, TCRdb re-called the reads, giving one row per CDR3 protein. The sample has around 310,000 distinct CDR3 sequences; just under 30% are singletons. This CDR3 comprises 14 residues. V was clipped by 4 bases and J by 0 bases, with 9 bases between them. Per germline, CDR1 MNHNS and CDR2 SASEGT. This clonotype turned up a few times. Antigen unknown. The chain has TRBV6-1 and TRBJ1-1; D not resolved. Source: cultured PBMCs, taken from culture after CMV antigen stimulation. The sequence was obtained from a human donor in good health (CMV status not recorded). Some clones in this sample may be carry-over from other donors' samples. As DNA, the CDR3 is TGTGCCAGCAGTGGCGTGGCCTTGAACACTGAAGCTTTCTTT. This codes for CASSGVALNTEAFF.